These 30 T cell receptor beta chains were sequenced from one sample in a study of blood T cell repertoires in COVID-19. Sequencing was performed with immunoSEQ multiplex PCR; in TCRdb, only in-frame clones are kept and a portion is missing. Among a few hundred thousand clones listed, over 80% were seen once. Sequencing was performed on PBMCs or T cells enriched from blood (not recorded which). Receptor source: a man younger than 30 with acute COVID-19.

DNA for the CDR3: TGTGCCAGCAGCGAAGGGACACCGTATAGCAATCAGCCCCAGCATTTT. This sequence encodes CASSEGTPYSNQPQHF. The chain recombines TRBV5-4 with TRBJ1-5; TRBD1 might be the D (6 bases). The V end was cut by 4 bases, the J end by 0 bases, with 14 bases between. CDR1 SGHNT and CDR2 YYREEE come from the germline V gene (reference sequence). The length of the CDR3 is 16 residues.

The chain joins TRBV11-3 to TRBJ2-5; TRBD1 agrees at 8 bases. Per germline, CDR1 SGHNT and CDR2 YENEEA. The CDR3 covers 13 residues. V was pared by 4 bases and J by 5 bases, with 3 bases of the junction left unmatched. The CDR3 is CASSSRQGETQYF. CDR3 nucleotides: TGTGCCAGCAGCTCCCGACAGGGGGAGACCCAGTACTTC.

The genes are TRBV29-1 and TRBJ1-4; 8 positions agree with TRBD1. After removal of 4 bases from V and 11 bases from J, the junction contained 12 bases not matched to a gene. CDR1 is SQVTM and CDR2 is ANQGSEA in the germline V gene. This CDR3 has 14 residues. The CDR3 protein is CSVAGQGAIRKLFF. As DNA, the CDR3 is TGCAGCGTTGCGGGGCAGGGGGCGATTCGGAAACTGTTTTTT.

This clone was recorded many times. The rearrangement links TRBV7-9 to TRBJ1-1; D remains unclear. The V end lost 6 bases, the J end lost 3 bases, and 8 bases lay between the germline ends. The CDR3 sequence is 12 residues long. The germline gives CDR1 SEHNR, CDR2 FQNEAQ (reference sequence). DNA for the CDR3: TGTGCCAGCAGAAGCCCTTACACTGAAGCTTTCTTT. Its translation is CASRSPYTEAFF.

The J gene is TRBJ2-6, the V gene TRBV28, with 7 bases lining up with TRBD1. V lost 6 bases to trimming and J lost 4 bases; unmatched junction nucleotides: 6. This CDR3 is 15 amino acids long. Germline V gene lookup returns CDR1 MDHEN and CDR2 SYDVKM. Here the CDR3 DNA reads TGTGCCAGCAGATCGTTGGGACAGGGGGCCAACGTCCTGACTTTC. This sequence encodes CASRSLGQGANVLTF.

The chain combines TRBV28 with TRBJ1-4, with 9 bases matching TRBD1. The germline V gene encodes CDR1 MDHEN and CDR2 SYDVKM. Trimming removed 4 bases from V and 0 bases from J; junction bases left unmatched: 0. The CDR3 is 15 amino acids. The CDR3 spells CASSWTGATNEKLFF. The CDR3 DNA reads TGTGCCAGCAGTTGGACAGGGGCAACTAATGAAAAACTGTTTTTT.

The chain couples TRBV4-1 to TRBJ2-7; TRBD1 aligns across 10 bases. The CDR3 sequence is 15 residues long. V dropped 4 bases and J dropped 2; count of bases not matched to a gene: 5. The V gene's germline CDR1 is MGHRA and CDR2 YSYEKL. In DNA form, the CDR3 reads TGCGCCAGCAGCCCCCGGACAGGGGGGACCTACGAGCAGTACTTC. Translated: CASSPRTGGTYEQYF.

This chain uses TRBV18 with TRBJ2-7, with no clear D. Germline V gene lookup returns CDR1 KGHSH and CDR2 LQKENI. The CDR3 is made up of 16 amino acids. Trimming stripped 3 bases from V and 7 bases from J, with 22 bases between. CDR3 bases: TGTGCCAGCTCACCTCTCCCCCCGGATACCGACGGGGAGCAGTACTTC. As protein: CASSPLPPDTDGEQYF.

Here the CDR3 reads CASRRQGGSYEQYF. For the CDR3, the DNA is TGTGCCAGCAGGAGACAGGGGGGCTCCTACGAGCAGTACTTC. This rearrangement joins TRBV28 to TRBJ2-7; the match to TRBD1 covers 9 bases. From germline, CDR1 is MDHEN and CDR2 SYDVKM. This CDR3 is built from 14 residues. V was pared by 6 bases and J by 0 bases, with 3 bases of the junction left unmatched.

On this clone itself: This CDR3 is also generated by other DNA sequences in the sample. This sequence joins TRBV4-3 and TRBJ2-7; 10 bases agree with TRBD1. CDR1 and CDR2 from the germline V gene are LGHNA and YSLEER. V shed 0 bases and J 4 bases; nucleotides not matched to a gene: 3. The CDR3 totals 15 residues. CDR3 loop: CASSQDRQGAYEQYF. CDR3 bases: TGCGCCAGCAGCCAAGATCGACAGGGGGCATACGAGCAGTACTTC.

Comments on this clone: Because the CDR3's place on the DNA is in doubt, the DNA is left out and the CDR3 is given as listed by TCRdb. V usage is TRBV6-5 and J usage is TRBJ1-2. CDR1 is MNHEY, CDR2 SVGAGI, per germline. The CDR3 is 15 residues long, ends included. CDR3 protein: CASSLRAGANYGYTF.

The CDR3 DNA is TGTGCCAGCAGCCCCCGGGGGACTAGCACAGATACGCAGTATTTT. This codes for CASSPRGTSTDTQYF. The chain recombines TRBV9 with TRBJ2-3; a possible D gene is TRBD2 (6 bases). V was clipped by 4 bases and J by 0 bases, with 12 bases between them. The length of the CDR3 is 15 residues. The V gene's germline CDR1 is SGDLS and CDR2 YYNGEE.

CDR3 sequence (DNA): TGTGCCACCAGTGATGCGACCGGGACAGGGGACGGCTACACCTTC. Encoded protein: CATSDATGTGDGYTF. The rearrangement uses TRBV24-1 and TRBJ1-2; 10 nucleotides match TRBD1. Germline V gives CDR1 KGHDR, CDR2 SFDVKD. This CDR3 has 15 amino acids. V trimming: 3 bases; J trimming: 8 bases; junction bases outside the gene matches: 8.

V and J are TRBV6-5 and TRBJ2-3, with 11 bases fitting TRBD1. J was trimmed by 4 bases and V by 5 bases; bases with no gene match: 5. Germline V gene lookup returns CDR1 MNHEY and CDR2 SVGAGI. The CDR3 covers 15 residues. This chain's CDR3 is CASSTGTGGADTQYF. The CDR3 DNA is TGTGCCAGCAGTACCGGGACAGGGGGAGCAGATACGCAGTATTTT.

This chain links TRBV15 with TRBJ1-2; D remains ambiguous. The CDR3 consists of 15 residues. Germline V gene data show CDR1 as LNHNV and CDR2 as YYDKDF (reference sequence). Trimming took off 1 base at V and 8 bases at J, with 17 bases between the two ends. CDR3 sequence (DNA): TGTGCCACCAGCAGAGTCCGGGGAAGTAATATGGGCTACACCTTC. Translated: CATSRVRGSNMGYTF.

The chain uses TRBV6-6 and TRBJ2-3, with 10 nucleotides matching TRBD1. The CDR3 is 16 residues long. The germline CDR1 and CDR2 sequences are MNHNY and SVGAGI (reference sequence). With 6 bases clipped from V and 3 bases from J, the junction kept 9 bases outside the gene matches. CDR3 bases: TGTGCCAGCAGCGATCGACAGGGGGCAATAACAGATACGCAGTATTTT. Residues: CASSDRQGAITDTQYF.

This rearrangement joins TRBV5-4 to TRBJ2-3; 8 bases match TRBD2. J gave up 3 bases and V 3 bases, and 6 bases lay outside the gene matches. Looked up from germline, CDR1 is SGHNT and CDR2 is YYREEE (reference sequence). The CDR3 has 15 amino acids. The CDR3 nucleotides are TGTGCCAGCAGCTCCCCGAGCGGGAGTACAGATACGCAGTATTTT. It specifies CASSSPSGSTDTQYF.

The rearrangement joins TRBV30 to TRBJ2-1; 11 bases map to TRBD2. V lost 8 bases, J lost 5 bases, and 8 bases stayed unmatched. The CDR3 has 14 amino acids. Looked up from germline, CDR1 is GTSNPN and CDR2 is SVGIG (reference sequence). CDR3 loop: CALRASGGHNEQFF. DNA for the CDR3: TGTGCCCTGAGAGCTAGCGGGGGGCACAATGAGCAGTTCTTC.

The V call is TRBV18, the J call TRBJ1-3, with TRBD1 matching over 9 bases. With 5 bases clipped from V and 0 bases from J, the junction kept 11 bases outside the gene matches. CDR1 is KGHSH, CDR2 LQKENI, per germline. The CDR3 runs to 18 residues. The CDR3 DNA reads TGTGCCAGCTCAACGACCGGGACAGGGAGAAGCTCTGGAAACACCATATATTTT. Translated: CASSTTGTGRSSGNTIYF.

This chain joins TRBV11-2 and TRBJ1-1; 8 bases are a match to TRBD1. Losses at the gene ends were 5 bases for V and 6 bases for J; bases not matched to a gene: 11. Germline CDR1 is SGHAT and CDR2 is FQNNGV. There are 15 residues in the CDR3. For the CDR3, the DNA is TGTGCCAGCAGCCCCCTAGGGGACAGGTTAGCTGAAGCTTTCTTT. Its translation: CASSPLGDRLAEAFF.

The chain joins TRBV11-2 to TRBJ1-2; 9 bases agree with TRBD1. Trimming at V came to 5 bases and at J to 5 bases, leaving 6 bases not matched to a gene. CDR1 is SGHAT, CDR2 FQNNGV, per germline. The length of the CDR3 is 14 residues. The CDR3 DNA reads TGTGCCAGCAGCAAAGCGGACAGGGGATATGGCTACACCTTC. It is translated as CASSKADRGYGYTF. Full variable domain (remainder filled in from reference TRBV11-2 and TRBJ1-2): EAGVAQSPRYKIIEKRQSVAFWCNPISGHATLYWYQQILGQGPKLLIQFQNNGVVDDSQLPKDRFSAERLKGVDSTLKIQPAKLEDSAVYLCASSKADRGYGYTFGSGTRLTVV.

This clone was recorded only once. CDR3 bases: TGTGCCAGCAGCCCCACCTACGAGCAGTACTTC. Translation: CASSPTYEQYF. The chain joins TRBV16 to TRBJ2-7; D not resolved. V was shortened by 4 bases and J by 2 bases, with 3 bases between the two germline ends. The CDR3 covers 11 residues. Germline assignment: CDR1 KGHSY and CDR2 FQNENV.

The chain has TRBV11-2 and TRBJ2-3; TRBD2 matches 14 bases. Trimming at V came to 6 bases and at J to 2 bases, leaving 4 bases not matched to a gene. The CDR3 has 16 amino acids. In germline, CDR1 is SGHAT, CDR2 FQNNGV. The CDR3: CASSWTSGRNTDTQYF. DNA of the CDR3: TGTGCCAGCAGTTGGACTAGCGGGAGGAACACAGATACGCAGTATTTT.

CDR3 DNA: TGCGCCAGCAGCCAATGGACAGGGGAAAAACTGTTTTTT. Protein product: CASSQWTGEKLFF. This rearrangement joins TRBV4-1 to TRBJ1-4; 8 bases line up with TRBD1. V was pared by 2 bases and J by 8 bases, with 1 base of the junction left unmatched. The germline V gene encodes CDR1 MGHRA and CDR2 YSYEKL. The CDR3 is made up of 13 amino acids.

Notes on this clone: In the same sample, other DNA sequences code for this CDR3. J is TRBJ2-6 and V is TRBV9; D remains unclear. The germline gives CDR1 SGDLS, CDR2 YYNGEE. V was cut by 2 bases and J by 0 bases, with 6 bases left in between. This CDR3 has 15 amino acids. CDR3 bases: TGTGCCAGCAGCGTCGGCGGCTCTGGGGCCAACGTCCTGACTTTC. It specifies CASSVGGSGANVLTF.

The chain has TRBV18 and TRBJ2-1; 13 bases are a match to TRBD2. The V and J ends lost 3 bases and 0 bases, in that order; junction bases with no gene match: 2. CDR1 and CDR2 (germline): KGHSH, LQKENI. The CDR3 extends over 17 amino acids. CDR3 protein: CASSPGLAGLSYNEQFF. The CDR3 nucleotides read TGTGCCAGCTCACCGGGACTAGCGGGGCTCTCCTACAATGAGCAGTTCTTC. The whole variable domain, filled in from reference TRBV18 and TRBJ2-1, reads NAGVMQNPRHLVRRRGQEARLRCSPMKGHSHVYWYRQLPEEGLKFMVYLQKENIIDESGMPKERFSAEFPKEGPSILRIQQVVRGDSAAYFCASSPGLAGLSYNEQFFGPGTRLTVL.

V is TRBV28 and J is TRBJ2-3; TRBD2 might be the D (7 bases). The CDR3 is made up of 18 amino acids. CDR1 is MDHEN, CDR2 SYDVKM, per germline. V lost 4 bases, J lost 3 bases, and 23 bases lay in between. The CDR3 is CASSSPTYRGAVTDTQYF. The CDR3 region has the DNA TGTGCCAGCAGTTCCCCAACGTATCGGGGGGCAGTGACAGATACGCAGTATTTT.

Here the CDR3 reads CASTATSNQPQHF. DNA of the CDR3: TGTGCCAGCACCGCGACAAGCAATCAGCCCCAGCATTTT. The V and J genes are TRBV7-8 and TRBJ1-5; D remains ambiguous. CDR3 length: 13 amino acids. From germline, CDR1 is SGHVS and CDR2 FQNEAQ. V was pared by 7 bases and J by 1 base, with 8 bases between.

The chain couples TRBV30 to TRBJ2-1, with 7 bases lining up with TRBD2. V lost 2 bases and J lost 0; bases outside the gene matches: 7. The CDR3 is 16 amino acids. Germline loops: CDR1 GTSNPN, CDR2 SVGIG (reference sequence). In nucleotides, the CDR3 is TGTGCCTGGAGTCCGTCGGGCGGGAGCTCCTACAATGAGCAGTTCTTC. Protein product: CAWSPSGGSSYNEQFF.

This clone was recorded once. This chain connects TRBV28 to TRBJ2-7; unclear D gene. CDR1 MDHEN and CDR2 SYDVKM come from the germline V gene. Trimming removed 3 bases at V and 3 bases at J, with 9 bases between. This CDR3 comprises 13 residues. CDR3 sequence: CASSLFRLYEQYF. The CDR3 DNA is TGTGCCAGCAGTTTGTTTAGACTCTACGAGCAGTACTTC.